The clone carrying this T cell receptor beta chain has only one observation. Data came from immunoSEQ multiplex PCR; TCRdb stores just in-frame clones and leaves some out. Of about 81,000 clones listed, approximately 71% were seen once; the top ten hold approximately 4.6%. The data were taken from a study of blood T cell repertoires in COVID-19. About the study: Nucleic acid was either cDNA or gDNA, and it came from T cells, B-cell-depleted T cells, or PBMCs.

V trimming: 2 bases; J trimming: 15 bases; junction bases outside the gene matches: 8. The germline CDR1 and CDR2 sequences are SGHVS and FQNEAQ. The CDR3 has 14 residues. Sequenced: peripheral blood. The chain links TRBV7-8 to TRBJ2-1; TRBD1 aligns across 12 bases. This TCR was recovered from a woman aged 45-59 years with acute or convalescent COVID-19. The CDR3 here is CASSLQGTGGSVFF. Here the CDR3 DNA reads TGTGCCAGCAGCTTACAAGGGACAGGGGGCTCTGTGTTCTTC.